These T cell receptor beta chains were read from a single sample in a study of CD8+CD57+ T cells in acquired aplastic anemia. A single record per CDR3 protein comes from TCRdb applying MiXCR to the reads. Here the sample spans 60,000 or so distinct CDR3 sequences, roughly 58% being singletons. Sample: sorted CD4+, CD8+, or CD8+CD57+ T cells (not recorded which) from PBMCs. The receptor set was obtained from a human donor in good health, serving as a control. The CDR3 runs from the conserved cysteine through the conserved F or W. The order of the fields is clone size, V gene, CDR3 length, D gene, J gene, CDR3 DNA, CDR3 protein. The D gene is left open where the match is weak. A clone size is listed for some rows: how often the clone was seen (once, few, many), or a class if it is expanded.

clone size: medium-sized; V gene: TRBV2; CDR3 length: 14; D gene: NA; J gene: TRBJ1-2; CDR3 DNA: TGTGCCAGCAGTGGGGACTCAATTGGCTATGGCTACACCTTC; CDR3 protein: CASSGDSIGYGYTF
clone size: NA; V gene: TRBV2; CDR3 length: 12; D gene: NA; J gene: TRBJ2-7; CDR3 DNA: TGTGCCAGCAGTCACGATTCCTACGAGCAGTACTTC; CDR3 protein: CASSHDSYEQYF
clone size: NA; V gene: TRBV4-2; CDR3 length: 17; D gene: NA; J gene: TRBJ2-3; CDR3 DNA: TGTGCCAGCAGCACAAGTCTTGGGGCCGCTGGCACAGATACGCAATATTTT; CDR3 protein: CASSTSLGAAGTDTQYF
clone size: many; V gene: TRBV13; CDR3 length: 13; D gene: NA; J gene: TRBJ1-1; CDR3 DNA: TGTGCCACCAACAGGGAAGCGGGGACTGAAGCTTTCTTT; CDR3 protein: CATNREAGTEAFF
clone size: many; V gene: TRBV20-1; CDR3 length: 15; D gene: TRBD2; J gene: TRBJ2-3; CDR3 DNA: TGCAGTGCTGGGAGGACTAGCGGGCTCACAGATACGCAGTATTTT; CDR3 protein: CSAGRTSGLTDTQYF
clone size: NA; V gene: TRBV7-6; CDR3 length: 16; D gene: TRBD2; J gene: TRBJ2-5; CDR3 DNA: TGTGCCAGCCGGGGGACTAGCGGCATCGATGGGGAGACCCAGTACTTC; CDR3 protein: CASRGTSGIDGETQYF
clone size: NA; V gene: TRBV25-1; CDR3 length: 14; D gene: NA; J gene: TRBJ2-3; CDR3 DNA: TGTGCCAGCAGTGAGGGACCTTACTCAGATACGCAGTATTTT; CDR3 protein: CASSEGPYSDTQYF
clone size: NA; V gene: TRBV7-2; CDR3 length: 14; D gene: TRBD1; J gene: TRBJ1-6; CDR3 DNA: TGTGCCAGCAGCTCCCGACAGGGTAATTCACCCCTCCACTTT; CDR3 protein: CASSSRQGNSPLHF
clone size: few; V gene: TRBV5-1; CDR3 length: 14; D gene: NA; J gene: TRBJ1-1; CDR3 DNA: TGCGCCAGCGGCTTGGTGGGGGCGAACGCTGAAGCTTTCTTT; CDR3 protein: CASGLVGANAEAFF
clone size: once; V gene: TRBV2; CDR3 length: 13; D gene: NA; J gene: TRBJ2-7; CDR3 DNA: TGTGCCAGCAGTGAGCTAGCGCCCTACGAGCAGTACTTC; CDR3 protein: CASSELAPYEQYF
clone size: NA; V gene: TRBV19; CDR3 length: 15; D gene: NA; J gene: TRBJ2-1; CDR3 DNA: TGTGCCAGTAGTATTTGCGCGGGAACCTACAATGAGCGGTTCTTC; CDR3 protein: CASSICAGTYNERFF
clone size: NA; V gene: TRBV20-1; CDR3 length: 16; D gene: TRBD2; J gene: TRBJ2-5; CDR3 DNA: TGCAGTGCTAGTAATCCTAGCGGGAGGGCGGAGGAGACCCAGTACTTC; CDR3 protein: CSASNPSGRAEETQYF
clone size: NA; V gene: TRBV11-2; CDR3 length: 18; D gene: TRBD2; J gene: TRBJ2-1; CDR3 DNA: TGTGCCAGCAGCTTAGACTTGAGTAGCGGGGGGCCCTACAATGAGCAGTTCTTC; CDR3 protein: CASSLDLSSGGPYNEQFF
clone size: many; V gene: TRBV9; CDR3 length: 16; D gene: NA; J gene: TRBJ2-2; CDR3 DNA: TGTGCCAGCAGCGTCGAGACCGGGACACCCACCGGGGAGCTGTTTTTT; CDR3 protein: CASSVETGTPTGELFF
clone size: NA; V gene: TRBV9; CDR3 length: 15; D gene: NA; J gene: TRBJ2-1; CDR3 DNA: TGTGCCAGCAGCGTAGTTCTCGGGGTCCGGAATGAGCAGTTCTTC; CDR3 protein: CASSVVLGVRNEQFF
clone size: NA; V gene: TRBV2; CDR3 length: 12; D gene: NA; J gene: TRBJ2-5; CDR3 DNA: TGTGCCAGCGGATCTGGGACGGGGACCCAGTACTTC; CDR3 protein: CASGSGTGTQYF
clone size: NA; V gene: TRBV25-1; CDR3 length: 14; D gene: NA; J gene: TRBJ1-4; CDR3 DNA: TGTGCCAGCGGGGGGCCAGCAACGAATGAAAAACTGTTTTTT; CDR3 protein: CASGGPATNEKLFF
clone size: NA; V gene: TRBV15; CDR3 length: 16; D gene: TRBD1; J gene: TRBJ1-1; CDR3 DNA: TGTGCCACCAGCAGAGATCGGTGGGACAGATCCACTGAAGCTTTCTTT; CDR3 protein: CATSRDRWDRSTEAFF
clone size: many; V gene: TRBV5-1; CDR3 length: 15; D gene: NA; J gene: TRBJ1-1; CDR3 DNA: TGCGCCAGCAGCTTGGTTAGTCGCGGGAACACTGAAGCTTTCTTT; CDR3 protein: CASSLVSRGNTEAFF
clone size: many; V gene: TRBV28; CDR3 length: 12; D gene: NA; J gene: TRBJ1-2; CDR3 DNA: TGTGCCAGCAGCTACCAGAACTATGGCTACACCTTC; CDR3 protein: CASSYQNYGYTF
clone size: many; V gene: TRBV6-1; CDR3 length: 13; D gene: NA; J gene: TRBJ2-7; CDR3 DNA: TGTGCCAGCAGGGCTAGCGAACAGCTCGAGCAGTACTTC; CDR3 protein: CASRASEQLEQYF
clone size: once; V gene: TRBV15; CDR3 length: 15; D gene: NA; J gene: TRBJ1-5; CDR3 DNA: TGTGCCACCAGCAGAGAACAAATTAGCAATCAGCCCCAGCATTTT; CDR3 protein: CATSREQISNQPQHF